The 16 T cell receptor beta chains given below trace back to one sample, sequenced in a study of graft-versus-host responses after intestinal transplantation. Repertoires were generated with immunoSEQ multiplex PCR, while TCRdb's copy carries only in-frame clones and drops some. The sample carries about 8,100 clones, 60% to 70% recorded once. Graft tissue processing released intraepithelial and lamina propria lymphocytes. This specimen consisted of ileum tissue, obtained approximately 450 days after transplant. The receptors come from a human patient who received an intestinal transplant, so some T cells may come from the graft donor.

Note on this clone: The sample contains more than one DNA sequence encoding this CDR3. V and J are TRBV7-9 and TRBJ2-7, with 7 positions matching TRBD1. The CDR3 length is 13 residues. Germline-derived CDR1 and CDR2 are SEHNR and FQNEAQ (reference sequence). The junction had 2 bases not matched to a gene; V was cut back by 3 bases and J by 3 bases. CDR3 sequence reads: CASSFRQGYEQYV. The CDR3 DNA sequence: TGTGCCAGCAGCTTTCGACAGGGCTACGAGCAGTACGTC.

The rearrangement joins TRBV10-1 to TRBJ2-2; 9 bases fit TRBD1. Looked up from germline, CDR1 is WNHNN and CDR2 is SYGVQD (reference sequence). Trimming cost V 5 bases and J 4 bases; bases outside gene matches: 8. The CDR3 contains 16 residues. The CDR3 nucleotides read TGCGCCAGCAGTTCTGGGACAGGGACATCCACCGGGGAGCTGTTTTTT. Its translation is CASSSGTGTSTGELFF.

Only a few counts were recorded for this clone. The genes are TRBV7-9 and TRBJ1-2; D not resolved. CDR1 and CDR2 from the germline V gene are SEHNR and FQNEAQ (reference sequence). V was cut by 4 bases and J by 4 bases, with 13 bases left in between. The CDR3 length is 14 residues. The CDR3 region is CASSSSSPIYGYTF. CDR3 sequence (DNA): TGTGCCAGCAGCTCCAGCAGTCCCATCTATGGCTACACCTTC.

The J gene is TRBJ1-2, the V gene TRBV7-9; D remains ambiguous. Deletions cut 3 bases from V and 8 bases from J, with 10 bases between. CDR1 is SEHNR and CDR2 is FQNEAQ in the germline V gene (reference sequence). The CDR3 is 12 residues long. The DNA for the CDR3 is TGTGCCAGCAGCTTCCCCTGCGGGGGCTACACCTTC. This gives the protein CASSFPCGGYTF.

The chain employs TRBV10-1 and TRBJ2-2; possibly TRBD1 for D (6 bases). In germline, CDR1 is WNHNN, CDR2 SYGVQD (reference sequence). CDR3 size: 13 residues. Trimming pared 4 bases from V and 4 bases from J, leaving 7 bases between. CDR3 residues: CASSAQGTGELFF. The CDR3 coding sequence is TGCGCCAGCAGTGCACAGGGCACCGGGGAGCTGTTTTTT.

This clone was picked up one time. The chain couples TRBV19 to TRBJ2-3; D may be TRBD2 (5 bases). The CDR3 has 15 residues. The germline V and J ends were trimmed by 9 bases and 2 bases, with 18 bases remaining between them. The V gene's germline CDR1 is LNHDA and CDR2 SQIVND (reference sequence). The chain's CDR3 is CASTKDWSNTDTQYF. In DNA form, the CDR3 reads TGTGCCAGCACTAAGGACTGGTCGAACACAGATACGCAGTATTTT.

This chain links TRBV7-2 with TRBJ1-4, with a weak D call TRBD1 (6 bases). The CDR3 covers 14 residues. The germline V gene encodes CDR1 SGHTA and CDR2 FQGNSA. V was cut by 0 bases and J by 8 bases, with 10 bases left in between. DNA for the CDR3: TGTGCCAGCAGCTTAGCGCTAGGGGGGGAAAAACTGTTTTTT. Its protein is CASSLALGGEKLFF.

The chain uses TRBV5-8 and TRBJ2-7; no firm D call. Germline V gene lookup returns CDR1 SGHTS and CDR2 YDEGEE. This CDR3 comprises 13 residues. Between the trimmed V and J ends, which lost 1 base and 4 bases, there was a span of 9 bases. The CDR3 DNA reads TGTGCCAGCAGCTTGATGGGCGGTTACGAGCAGTACGTC. Residues: CASSLMGGYEQYV.

The rearrangement uses TRBV6-1 and TRBJ2-5; 8 bases are shared with TRBD2. The CDR3 is 14 amino acids. J gave up 4 bases and V 2 bases, and 3 bases lay outside the gene matches. The germline CDR1 and CDR2 sequences are MNHNS and SASEGT. CDR3 nucleotides: TGTGCCAGCAGTGAAACTAGCGGCCTAGAGACCCAGTACTTC. Protein product: CASSETSGLETQYF.

The chain carries TRBV5-4 and TRBJ1-6, with no clear D. The CDR3 loop spans 14 amino acids. In germline, CDR1 is SGHNT, CDR2 YYREEE (reference sequence). V was clipped by 2 bases and J by 10 bases, with 13 bases between them. The CDR3 sequence is CASSFIDTRSPLHF. The CDR3 DNA is TGTGCCAGCAGCTTTATTGACACCAGATCACCCCTCCACTTT.

This chain uses TRBV6-5 with TRBJ2-3; 8 bases agree with TRBD2. The CDR3 loop spans 15 amino acids. The junction had 6 bases not matched to a gene; V was cut back by 6 bases and J by 1 base. Per germline, CDR1 MNHEY and CDR2 SVGAGI. CDR3 residues: CASRTPGGGTDTQYF. CDR3 in DNA: TGTGCCAGCAGGACCCCCGGGGGGGGCACAGATACGCAGTATTTT.

Relative to its sample, this clone is large (0.1 to 1%). This rearrangement joins TRBV6-6 to TRBJ1-1; possible D gene TRBD1, 6 bases. Germline loops: CDR1 MNHNY, CDR2 SVGAGI (reference sequence). Trimming took off 4 bases at V and 1 base at J, with 7 bases between the two ends. CDR3 length: 13 amino acids. Here the CDR3 DNA reads TGTGCCAGCAGTTCGACAGGGAACACTGAAGCTTTCTTT. This encodes CASSSTGNTEAFF.

This clone was seen a handful of times. The chain links TRBV27 to TRBJ2-3; D perhaps matches TRBD1 (7 bases). Germline assignment: CDR1 MNHEY and CDR2 SMNVEV (reference sequence). The CDR3 length is 15 residues. Trimming shortened V by 5 bases and J by 3 bases, and 15 bases separated the two germline ends. The CDR3 loop is CASSPGGRRTDTQYF. The DNA of the CDR3 is TGTGCCAGCAGTCCAGGGGGGCGCAGGACAGATACGCAGTATTTT.

The V call is TRBV29-1, the J call TRBJ1-1; D remains unclear. Germline V gene data show CDR1 as SQVTM and CDR2 as ANQGSEA. The V gene lost 4 bases and the J gene lost 6 bases, with 12 bases spanning the gap. The CDR3 contains 12 residues. As DNA, the CDR3 is TGCAGCGTTGGAAGGCCTTCGGCTGAAGCTTTCTTT. As protein: CSVGRPSAEAFF. The full variable domain, rest sourced from reference TRBV29-1 and TRBJ1-1, is SAVISQKPSRDICQRGTSLTIQCQVDSQVTMMFWYRQQPGQSLTLIATANQGSEATYESGFVIDKFPISRPNLTFSTLTVSNMSPEDSSIYLCSVGRPSAEAFFGQGTRLTVV.

This clone ranks as medium-sized. This rearrangement joins TRBV11-2 to TRBJ1-2; 7 nucleotides line up with TRBD1. This CDR3 comprises 15 residues. The V gene's germline CDR1 is SGHAT and CDR2 FQNNGV. V shed 0 bases and J 6 bases; nucleotides not matched to a gene: 7. The CDR3 nucleotides read TGTGCCAGCAGCTTAGATCCCGGGACAGCTGATGGCTACACCTTC. It encodes CASSLDPGTADGYTF.

The rearrangement links TRBV5-1 to TRBJ1-1; maybe TRBD1 (5 bases). Germline values: CDR1 SGHRS, CDR2 YFSETQ. V was trimmed by 5 bases and J by 0 bases, leaving 8 bases between them. CDR3 length: 13 amino acids. The CDR3 sequence is CASRQDLNTEAFF. The CDR3 nucleotides are TGCGCCAGCAGACAGGATTTGAACACTGAAGCTTTCTTT. Full variable domain (remainder filled in from reference TRBV5-1 and TRBJ1-1): KAGVTQTPRYLIKTRGQQVTLSCSPISGHRSVSWYQQTPGQGLQFLFEYFSETQRNKGNFPGRFSGRQFSNSRSEMNVSTLELGDSALYLCASRQDLNTEAFFGQGTRLTVV.